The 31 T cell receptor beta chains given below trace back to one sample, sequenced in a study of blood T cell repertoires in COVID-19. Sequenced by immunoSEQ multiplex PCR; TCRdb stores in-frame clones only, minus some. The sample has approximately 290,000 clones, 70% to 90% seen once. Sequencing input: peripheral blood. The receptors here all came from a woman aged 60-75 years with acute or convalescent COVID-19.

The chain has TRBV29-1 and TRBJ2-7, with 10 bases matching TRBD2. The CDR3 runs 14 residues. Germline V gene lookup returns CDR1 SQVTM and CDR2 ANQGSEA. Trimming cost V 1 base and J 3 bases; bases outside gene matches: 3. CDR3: CSVEGLAGDYEQYF. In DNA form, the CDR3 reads TGCAGCGTTGAAGGGCTAGCGGGAGACTACGAGCAGTACTTC.

The CDR3 reads CASSLVYSGYTF. CDR3 sequence (DNA): TGTGCCAGCAGCTTAGTCTACTCTGGCTACACCTTC. This rearrangement joins TRBV7-2 to TRBJ1-2; D not resolved. Germline V gene sequence: CDR1 SGHTA, CDR2 FQGNSA. This CDR3 is 12 amino acids long. V lost 1 base and J 7 bases, leaving 7 bases between the germline ends.

CDR3 amino acids: CASSEDFYNEQFF. The CDR3 coding sequence is TGTGCCAGCAGTGAAGACTTTTACAATGAGCAGTTCTTC. The rearrangement uses TRBV6-1 and TRBJ2-1; no reliable D call. This CDR3 region has 13 residues. Deletions cut 1 base from V and 4 bases from J, with 5 bases between. The germline V gene has CDR1 MNHNS and CDR2 SASEGT.

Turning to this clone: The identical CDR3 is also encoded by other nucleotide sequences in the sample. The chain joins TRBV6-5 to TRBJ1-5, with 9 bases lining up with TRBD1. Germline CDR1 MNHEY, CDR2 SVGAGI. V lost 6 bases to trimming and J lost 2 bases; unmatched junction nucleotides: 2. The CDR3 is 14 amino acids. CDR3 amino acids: CASRGQGGNQPQHF. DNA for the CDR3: TGTGCCAGCAGGGGACAGGGAGGCAATCAGCCCCAGCATTTT.

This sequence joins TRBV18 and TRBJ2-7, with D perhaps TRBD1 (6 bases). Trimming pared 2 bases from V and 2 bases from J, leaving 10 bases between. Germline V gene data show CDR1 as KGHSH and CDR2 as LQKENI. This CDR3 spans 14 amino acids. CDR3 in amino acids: CASSPRDTTYEQYF. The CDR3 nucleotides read TGTGCCAGCTCACCAAGGGACACCACCTACGAGCAGTACTTC.

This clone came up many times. CDR3 bases: TGTGCCAGCAGCCAAGTCGGGACTAGCGGGAGGCAGACCCAGTACTTC. This translates into CASSQVGTSGRQTQYF. The gene calls are TRBV4-2 and TRBJ2-5, with TRBD2 identical over 15 bases. V lost 1 base, J lost 6 bases, and 3 bases stayed unmatched. Germline lookup yields CDR1 LGHNA and CDR2 YNFKEQ. The CDR3 covers 16 residues.

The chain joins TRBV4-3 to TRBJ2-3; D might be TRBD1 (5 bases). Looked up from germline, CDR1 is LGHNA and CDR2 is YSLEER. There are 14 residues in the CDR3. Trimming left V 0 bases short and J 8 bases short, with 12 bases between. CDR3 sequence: CASSQDQGSFTQYF. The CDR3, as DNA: TGCGCCAGCAGCCAAGATCAGGGCTCCTTTACGCAGTATTTT.

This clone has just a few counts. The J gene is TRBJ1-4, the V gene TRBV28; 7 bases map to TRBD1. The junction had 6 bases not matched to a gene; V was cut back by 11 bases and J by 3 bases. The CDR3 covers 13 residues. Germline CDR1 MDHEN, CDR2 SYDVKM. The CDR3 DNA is TGTGCCGGTAGGGGGCGGGCTAATGAAAAACTGTTTTTT. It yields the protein CAGRGRANEKLFF.

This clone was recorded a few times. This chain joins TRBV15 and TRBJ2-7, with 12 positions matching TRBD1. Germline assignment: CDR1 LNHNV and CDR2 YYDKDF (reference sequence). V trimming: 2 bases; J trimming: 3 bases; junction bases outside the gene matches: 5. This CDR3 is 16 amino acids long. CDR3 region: CATSRTGTGGGYEQYF. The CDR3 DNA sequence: TGTGCCACCAGCAGAACTGGGACAGGGGGCGGCTACGAGCAGTACTTC.

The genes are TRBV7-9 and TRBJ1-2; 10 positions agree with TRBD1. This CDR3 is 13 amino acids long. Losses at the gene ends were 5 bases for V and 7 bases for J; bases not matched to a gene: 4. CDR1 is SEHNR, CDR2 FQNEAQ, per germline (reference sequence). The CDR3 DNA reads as TGTGCCAGCAGCCCCCGGGACAGGGGTGGCTACACCTTC. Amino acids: CASSPRDRGGYTF.

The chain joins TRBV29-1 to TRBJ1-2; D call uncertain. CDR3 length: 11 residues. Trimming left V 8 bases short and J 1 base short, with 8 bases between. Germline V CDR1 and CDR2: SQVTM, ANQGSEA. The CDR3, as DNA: TGCAGCACCAGCGATAACTATGGCTACACCTTC. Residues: CSTSDNYGYTF.

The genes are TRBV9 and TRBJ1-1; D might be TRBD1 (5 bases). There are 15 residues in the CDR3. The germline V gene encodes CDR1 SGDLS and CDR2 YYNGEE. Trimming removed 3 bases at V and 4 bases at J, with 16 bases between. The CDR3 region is CASSAPLGGGTEAFF. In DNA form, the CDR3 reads TGTGCCAGCAGCGCCCCGCTGGGGGGAGGCACTGAAGCTTTCTTT. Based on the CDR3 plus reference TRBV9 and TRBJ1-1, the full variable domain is DSGVTQTPKHLITATGQRVTLRCSPRSGDLSVYWYQQSLDQGLQFLIQYYNGEERAKGNILERFSAQQFPDLHSELNLSSLELGDSALYFCASSAPLGGGTEAFFGQGTRLTVV.

CDR3 DNA sequence: TGTGCCAGCTCTCTAGGGACAGCCTACGAGCAGTACTTC. Its protein product is CASSLGTAYEQYF. This chain joins TRBV7-3 and TRBJ2-7, with TRBD1 matching 7 bases. This CDR3 region has 13 residues. Germline V CDR1 and CDR2: SGHTA, FQGTGA. Trimming cost V 8 bases and J 2 bases; bases outside gene matches: 6.

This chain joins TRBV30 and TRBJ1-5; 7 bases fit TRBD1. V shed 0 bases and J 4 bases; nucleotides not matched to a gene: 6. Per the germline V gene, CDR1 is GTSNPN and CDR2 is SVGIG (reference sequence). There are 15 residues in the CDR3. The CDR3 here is CAWSVGGTANQPQHF. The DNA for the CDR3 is TGTGCCTGGAGTGTTGGTGGGACAGCTAATCAGCCCCAGCATTTT.

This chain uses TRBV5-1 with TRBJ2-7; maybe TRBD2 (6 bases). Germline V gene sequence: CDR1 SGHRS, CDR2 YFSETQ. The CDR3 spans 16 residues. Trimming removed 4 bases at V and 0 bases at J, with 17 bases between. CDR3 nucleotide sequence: TGCGCCAGCAGCGCCTCGGCCGCTAGCGTCTCCTACGAGCAGTACTTC. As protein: CASSASAASVSYEQYF. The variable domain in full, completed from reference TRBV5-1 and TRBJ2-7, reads KAGVTQTPRYLIKTRGQQVTLSCSPISGHRSVSWYQQTPGQGLQFLFEYFSETQRNKGNFPGRFSGRQFSNSRSEMNVSTLELGDSALYLCASSASAASVSYEQYFGPGTRLTVT.

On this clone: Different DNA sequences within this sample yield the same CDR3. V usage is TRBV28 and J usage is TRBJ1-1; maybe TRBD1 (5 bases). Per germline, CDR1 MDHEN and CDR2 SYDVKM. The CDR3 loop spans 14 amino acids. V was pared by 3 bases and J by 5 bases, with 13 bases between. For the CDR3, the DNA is TGTGCCAGCAGTTTGTCTAGGGGAGGTACTGAAGCTTTCTTT. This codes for CASSLSRGGTEAFF.

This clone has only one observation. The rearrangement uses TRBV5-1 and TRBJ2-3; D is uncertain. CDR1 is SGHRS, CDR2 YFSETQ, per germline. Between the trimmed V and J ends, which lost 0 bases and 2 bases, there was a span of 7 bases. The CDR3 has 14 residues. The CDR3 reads CASSLDMATDTQYF. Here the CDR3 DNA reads TGCGCCAGCAGCTTGGATATGGCCACAGATACGCAGTATTTT.

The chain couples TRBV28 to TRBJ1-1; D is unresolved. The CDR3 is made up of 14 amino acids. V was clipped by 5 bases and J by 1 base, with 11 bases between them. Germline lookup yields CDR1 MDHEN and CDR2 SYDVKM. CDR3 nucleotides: TGTGCCAGCAGTCGCTTCACAGAGAACACTGAAGCTTTCTTT. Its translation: CASSRFTENTEAFF.

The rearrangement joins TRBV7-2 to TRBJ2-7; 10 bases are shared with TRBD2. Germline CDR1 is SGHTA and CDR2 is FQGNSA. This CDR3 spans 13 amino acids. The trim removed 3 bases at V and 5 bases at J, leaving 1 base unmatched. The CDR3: CASSLSGRDEQYF. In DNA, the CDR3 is TGTGCCAGCAGCTTGAGCGGGAGGGACGAGCAGTACTTC.

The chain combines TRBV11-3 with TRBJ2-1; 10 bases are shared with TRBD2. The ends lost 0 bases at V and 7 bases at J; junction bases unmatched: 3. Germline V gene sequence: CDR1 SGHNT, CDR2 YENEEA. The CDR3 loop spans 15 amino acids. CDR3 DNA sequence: TGTGCCAGCAGCTTAGAACTAGCGGGAACAAATGAGCAGTTCTTC. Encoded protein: CASSLELAGTNEQFF.

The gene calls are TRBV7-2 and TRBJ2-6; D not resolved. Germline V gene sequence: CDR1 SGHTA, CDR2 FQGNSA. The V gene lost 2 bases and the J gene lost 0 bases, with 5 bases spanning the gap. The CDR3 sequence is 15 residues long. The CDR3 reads CASSLPLSGANVLTF. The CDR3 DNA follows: TGTGCCAGCAGCTTACCCCTCTCTGGGGCCAACGTCCTGACTTTC. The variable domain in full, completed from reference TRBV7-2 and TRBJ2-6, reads GAGVSQSPSNKVTEKGKDVELRCDPISGHTALYWYRQSLGQGLEFLIYFQGNSAPDKSGLPSDRFSAERTGGSVSTLTIQRTQQEDSAVYLCASSLPLSGANVLTFGAGSRLTVL.

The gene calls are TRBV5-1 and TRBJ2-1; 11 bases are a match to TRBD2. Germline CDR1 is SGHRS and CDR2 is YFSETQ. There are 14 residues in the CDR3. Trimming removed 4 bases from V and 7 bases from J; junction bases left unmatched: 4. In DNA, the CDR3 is TGCGCCAGCAGCGTAGGACTAGCGGGTAATGAGCAGTTCTTC. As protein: CASSVGLAGNEQFF.

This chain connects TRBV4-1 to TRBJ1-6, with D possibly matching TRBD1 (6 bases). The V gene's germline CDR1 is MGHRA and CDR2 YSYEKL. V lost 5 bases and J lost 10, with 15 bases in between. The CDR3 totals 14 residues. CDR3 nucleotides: TGCGCCAGCAGCGTCGCGGCAGGGGAGTCACCCCTCCACTTT. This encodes CASSVAAGESPLHF.

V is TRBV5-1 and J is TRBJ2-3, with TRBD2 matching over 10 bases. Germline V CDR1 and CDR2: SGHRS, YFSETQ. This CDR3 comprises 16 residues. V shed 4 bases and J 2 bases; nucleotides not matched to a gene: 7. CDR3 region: CASSPKGTSATDTQYF. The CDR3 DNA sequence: TGCGCCAGCAGCCCAAAGGGGACTAGCGCCACAGATACGCAGTATTTT.

The CDR3 region has the DNA TGTGCCAGCAGTGAAATATTACTAGCGGGAGACCCCTACGAGCAGTACTTC. Its translation is CASSEILLAGDPYEQYF. The chain couples TRBV27 to TRBJ2-7; 11 bases line up with TRBD2. This CDR3 comprises 17 residues. With 5 bases clipped from V and 2 bases from J, the junction kept 11 bases outside the gene matches. In germline, CDR1 is MNHEY, CDR2 SMNVEV (reference sequence).

CDR3 protein: CASSLGLGGKNYGYTF. Written as DNA, the CDR3 is TGTGCCAGCAGCTTGGGCCTAGGAGGGAAAAACTATGGCTACACCTTC. The chain links TRBV5-4 to TRBJ1-2; D is undetermined. The germline V and J ends were trimmed by 0 bases and 2 bases, with 14 bases remaining between them. The CDR3 runs 16 residues. Germline V gene sequence: CDR1 SGHNT, CDR2 YYREEE (reference sequence). Full variable domain (rest looked up from reference TRBV5-4 and TRBJ1-2): ETGVTQSPTHLIKTRGQQVTLRCSSQSGHNTVSWYQQALGQGPQFIFQYYREEENGRGNFPPRFSGLQFPNYSSELNVNALELDDSALYLCASSLGLGGKNYGYTFGSGTRLTVV.

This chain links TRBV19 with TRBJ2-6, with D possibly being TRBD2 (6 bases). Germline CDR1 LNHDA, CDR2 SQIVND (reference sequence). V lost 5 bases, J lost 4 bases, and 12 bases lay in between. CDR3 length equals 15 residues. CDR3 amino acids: CASSSPSAGANVLTF. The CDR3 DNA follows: TGTGCCAGTAGTTCCCCTAGCGCCGGGGCCAACGTCCTGACTTTC.

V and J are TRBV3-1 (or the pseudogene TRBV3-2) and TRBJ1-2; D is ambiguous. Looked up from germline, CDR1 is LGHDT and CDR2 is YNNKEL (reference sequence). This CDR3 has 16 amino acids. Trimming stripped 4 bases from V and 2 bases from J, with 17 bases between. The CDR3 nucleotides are TGTGCCAGCAGCCTCGAAGGCCGGGGTGAGAACTATGGCTACACCTTC. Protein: CASSLEGRGENYGYTF.

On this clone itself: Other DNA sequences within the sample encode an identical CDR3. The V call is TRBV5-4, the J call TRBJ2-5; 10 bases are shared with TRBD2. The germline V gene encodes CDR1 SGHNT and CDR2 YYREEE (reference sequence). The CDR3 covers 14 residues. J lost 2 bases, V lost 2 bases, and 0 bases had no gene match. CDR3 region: CASSLAGGQETQYF. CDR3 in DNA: TGTGCCAGCAGCTTAGCGGGGGGGCAAGAGACCCAGTACTTC.

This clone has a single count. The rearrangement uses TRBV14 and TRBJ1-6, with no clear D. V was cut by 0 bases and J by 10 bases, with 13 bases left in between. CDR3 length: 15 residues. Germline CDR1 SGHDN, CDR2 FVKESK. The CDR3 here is CASSQDLPVYSPLHF. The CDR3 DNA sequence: TGTGCCAGCAGCCAAGATCTTCCGGTTTACTCACCCCTCCACTTT.

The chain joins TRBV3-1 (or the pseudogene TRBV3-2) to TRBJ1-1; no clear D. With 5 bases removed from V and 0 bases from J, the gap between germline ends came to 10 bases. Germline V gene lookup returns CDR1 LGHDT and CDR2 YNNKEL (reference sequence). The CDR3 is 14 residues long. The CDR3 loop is CASSLKQLNTEAFF. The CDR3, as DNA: TGTGCCAGCAGCTTGAAGCAATTGAACACTGAAGCTTTCTTT.